This T cell receptor beta chain was recovered during a study of T-cell memory formation after mild COVID-19. Study background: The study found TCR clusters largely donor specific.

Between the trimmed V and J ends, which lost 5 bases and 3 bases, there was a span of 11 bases. The CDR3 runs 13 residues. Germline V gene data show CDR1 as SGHRS and CDR2 as YFSETQ. From the 5' RACE reads, TCRdb called clonotypes with MiXCR, one entry per CDR3 protein. The table lists fewer than 250,000 distinct CDR3 sequences, roughly 27% of them singletons. This clonotype was seen many times. This chain joins TRBV5-1 and TRBJ1-1; no clear D. This TCR was recovered from an adult woman who had mild COVID-19 (a few samples of this study predate the infection). Cell type and time point are not known. The specimen sequenced was PBMCs or a T cell subset sorted from them (not recorded which). CDR3 sequence: CASRFGGYTEAFF. The CDR3 nucleotides are TGCGCCAGCAGGTTCGGCGGGTACACTGAAGCTTTCTTT. The full variable domain, completed using reference TRBV5-1 and TRBJ1-1, is KAGVTQTPRYLIKTRGQQVTLSCSPISGHRSVSWYQQTPGQGLQFLFEYFSETQRNKGNFPGRFSGRQFSNSRSEMNVSTLELGDSALYLCASRFGGYTEAFFGQGTRLTVV.